Below are 5 T cell receptor beta chains sequenced from a single sample in a study of prognosis after radiotherapy for stage I lung cancer. Amplicons of TCR beta CDR3 were generated from genomic DNA by two-round multiplex PCR. Every TRBV and TRBJ gene had its own specific primer in first-round PCR. TCRdb independently ran MiXCR on the multiplex PCR reads; one entry per CDR3 protein. The sample yields tens of thousands of distinct CDR3 sequences, approximately 25% seen once. The specimen was PBMCs, collected before or after stereotactic body radiation therapy (not recorded which). These receptors originate from a donor over 45 with non-small cell lung cancer.

At least ten counts were recorded for this clonotype. The chain has TRBV2 and TRBJ1-5; 8 positions match TRBD1. V was pared by 6 bases and J by 3 bases, with 10 bases of the junction left unmatched. This CDR3 is 16 amino acids long. From germline, CDR1 is SNHLY and CDR2 FYNNEI. CDR3 amino acids: CASSPGQGGNNQPQHF. CDR3 nucleotide sequence: TGTGCCAGCAGCCCCGGACAGGGTGGAAACAATCAGCCCCAGCATTTT.

This clonotype was observed at least ten times. The rearrangement uses TRBV2 and TRBJ1-4; 7 positions agree with TRBD1. V was pared by 7 bases and J by 8 bases, with 10 bases of the junction left unmatched. CDR1 and CDR2 from the germline V gene are SNHLY and FYNNEI. There are 14 residues in the CDR3. The CDR3: CASTRDSPGEKLFF. The CDR3 DNA reads as TGTGCCAGCACCCGGGACAGTCCTGGGGAAAAACTGTTTTTT.

This clonotype was detected ten times or more. This sequence joins TRBV2 and TRBJ1-5; D remains unclear. V dropped 1 base and J dropped 7 bases, with 14 bases sitting between them. The germline V gene has CDR1 SNHLY and CDR2 FYNNEI. CDR3 length: 15 amino acids. The CDR3 protein is CASSEEAAGGQPQHF. CDR3 bases: TGTGCCAGCAGTGAAGAAGCGGCAGGTGGACAGCCCCAGCATTTT.

This clonotype was counted ten times or more. The chain carries TRBV28 and TRBJ1-4; no clear D gene. CDR1 and CDR2 (germline): MDHEN, SYDVKM. Trimming left V 4 bases short and J 8 bases short, with 14 bases between. The CDR3 is 14 amino acids. CDR3 nucleotides: TGTGCCAGCAGTTCAACACTCGCAGGCGAAAAACTGTTTTTT. Translation gives CASSSTLAGEKLFF.

Comment on this clonotype: It may be a read error: a sequence one base away is much more abundant. V and J are TRBV27 and TRBJ2-6; D not certain. The V gene's germline CDR1 is MNHEY and CDR2 SMNVEV (reference sequence). The CDR3 is 14 amino acids. The ends were cut back, 6 bases at V and 5 bases at J, with 11 bases in the middle. The CDR3 is CASRWSRWANVLTF. In DNA, the CDR3 is TGTGCCAGCAGGTGGTCCCGTTGGGCCAACGTCCTGACTTTC.